The rows below give T cell receptor beta chains drawn from one sample of a study of blood T cell repertoires in COVID-19. Profiling relied on immunoSEQ multiplex PCR, and the TCRdb table lists in-frame clones only, not all of them. Here the sample spans 45,000 to 50,000 clones, over 75% being singletons. Material: peripheral blood. Receptors were obtained from a man aged 45-65 years with acute or convalescent COVID-19. CDR3s include the opening cysteine and the closing phenylalanine or tryptophan. Fields, in order: D gene, J gene, V gene, CDR3 length, clone size, CDR3 DNA, CDR3 protein. A D gene is named only where the DNA matches it firmly. Not every row has a clone size; where given, it reads once, few, many or a size class.

TRBD1 | TRBJ1-1 | TRBV5-1 | 15 | . | TGCGCCAGCAGCTTGGGGACAGGGAGTGGAACTGAAGCTTTCTTT | CASSLGTGSGTEAFF
. | TRBJ1-2 | TRBV10-3 | 14 | . | TGTGCCATCAGTGAGGGACAGACTAACTATGGCTACACCTTC | CAISEGQTNYGYTF
TRBD2 | TRBJ2-7 | TRBV2 | 13 | . | TGTGCCAGCCGTAGCGGGGGAGACTACGAGCAGTACTTC | CASRSGGDYEQYF
. | TRBJ2-2 | TRBV5-5 | 14 | . | TGTGCCAGCAGCCAAGAACAGGGAGCCGGGGAGCTGTTTTTT | CASSQEQGAGELFF
. | TRBJ1-2 | TRBV6-5 | 14 | once | TGTGCCAGCAGTTACTCGGGGGGGGAATATGGCTACACCTTC | CASSYSGGEYGYTF
TRBD1 | TRBJ1-2 | TRBV9 | 13 | . | TGTGCCAGCAGCACGGGACAGAACTATGGCTACACCTTC | CASSTGQNYGYTF
. | TRBJ1-2 | TRBV11-2 | 12 | once | TGTGCCAGCAGCCCCGAGGGCTATGGCTACACCTTC | CASSPEGYGYTF
. | TRBJ2-1 | TRBV25-1 | 16 | . | TGTGCCAGCAGTGAATCGATCAGGGGCGACTACAATGAGCAGTTCTTC | CASSESIRGDYNEQFF
TRBD2 | TRBJ2-1 | TRBV7-2 | 14 | once | TGTGCCAGCAGCTTAGGACTAGCAGCTAATGAGCAGTTCTTC | CASSLGLAANEQFF
. | TRBJ1-3 | TRBV24-1 | 15 | . | TGTGCCACCAGTGATCCGGGACAATCTGGAAACACCATATATTTT | CATSDPGQSGNTIYF
TRBD1 | TRBJ1-2 | TRBV4-2 | 13 | few | TGTGCCAGCCGAGGCGGACAGGTCTATGGCTACACCTTC | CASRGGQVYGYTF
. | TRBJ1-5 | TRBV27 | 15 | . | TGTGCCAGCAATGCTAGGGGGTATAGCAATCAGCCCCAGCATTTT | CASNARGYSNQPQHF
TRBD2 | TRBJ2-3 | TRBV11-2 | 14 | . | TGTGCCAGCAGCCTTAGCGGGGGGGCAGATACGCAGTATTTT | CASSLSGGADTQYF
. | TRBJ1-5 | TRBV4-1 | 16 | once | TGCGCCAGCAGCCAAGATGGGGCGGCCCTCAATCAGCCCCAGCATTTT | CASSQDGAALNQPQHF
. | TRBJ1-1 | TRBV5-6 | 14 | . | TGTGCCAGCAGCTTGCCAGGAATGAACACTGAAGCTTTCTTT | CASSLPGMNTEAFF
TRBD1 | TRBJ1-6 | TRBV30 | 14 | . | TGTGCCTGGAGTGCGGACAGGGGGCCTTCACCCCTCCACTTT | CAWSADRGPSPLHF
TRBD1 | TRBJ1-2 | TRBV12-3/TRBV12-4 | 13 | . | TGTGCCAGCAGCCAGGGGGCATACTATGGCTACACCTTC | CASSQGAYYGYTF
. | TRBJ1-6 | TRBV11-2 | 15 | few | TGTGCCAGCAGCTTAGAAGGCAGGGGCTATTCACCCCTCCACTTT | CASSLEGRGYSPLHF
TRBD1 | TRBJ2-5 | TRBV10-3 | 17 | . | TGTGCCATCAGTGATAGGACCGACAGGGAAAGCCAAGAGACCCAGTACTTC | CAISDRTDRESQETQYF
. | TRBJ2-7 | TRBV7-2 | 15 | once | TGTGCCAGCAGCTTAGGCTTGCCTGCCGGGTACGAGCAGTACTTC | CASSLGLPAGYEQYF
. | TRBJ2-5 | TRBV11-2 | 13 | . | TGTGCCAGCAGCTACACCGGGGGAGAGACCCAGTACTTC | CASSYTGGETQYF
. | TRBJ1-1 | TRBV9 | 14 | . | TGTGCCAGCAGCGCTTTTGACAGGAACACTGAAGCTTTCTTT | CASSAFDRNTEAFF
. | TRBJ1-2 | TRBV4-1 | 14 | . | TGCGCCAGCAGCCGGCAGGGTAATGGCTATGGCTACACCTTC | CASSRQGNGYGYTF
. | TRBJ1-3 | TRBV5-1 | 16 | . | TGCGCCAGCAGCTTGGTGGGTAGCAACTCTGGAAACACCATATATTTT | CASSLVGSNSGNTIYF
TRBD2 | TRBJ2-2 | TRBV5-4 | 16 | . | TGTGCCAGCAGCTTGAATAGCGGGGGGAACACCGGGGAGCTGTTTTTT | CASSLNSGGNTGELFF
. | TRBJ2-5 | TRBV11-2 | 13 | . | TGTGCCAGCAGCCAATATTTAGTGGAGACCCAGTACTTC | CASSQYLVETQYF
. | TRBJ2-5 | TRBV18 | 15 | . | TGTGCCAGCTCACCAATGTCTCCAGGATACGAGACCCAGTACTTC | CASSPMSPGYETQYF
. | TRBJ1-1 | TRBV12-5 | 12 | . | TGTGCTAGCCGCGGGCCCGACACTGAAGCTTTCTTT | CASRGPDTEAFF
. | TRBJ2-2 | TRBV6-6 | 15 | . | TGTGCCAGCAGTTGGGACTGGCAGAACACCGGGGAGCTGTTTTTT | CASSWDWQNTGELFF
TRBD1 | TRBJ1-1 | TRBV27 | 16 | . | TGTGCCAGCAGCAGAGGACAGGGGAAAATGTACACTGAAGCTTTCTTT | CASSRGQGKMYTEAFF
. | TRBJ2-3 | TRBV6-2/TRBV6-3 | 11 | . | TGTGCCAGCAGTCGGGGTGATACGCAGTATTTT | CASSRGDTQYF
. | TRBJ1-1 | TRBV6-5 | 13 | . | TGTGCCAGCAGTTACCACAAGAACACTGAAGCTTTCTTT | CASSYHKNTEAFF
. | TRBJ1-5 | TRBV18 | 14 | once | TGTGCCAGCTCCCCACTCCTTAGCAATCAGCCCCAGCATTTT | CASSPLLSNQPQHF
TRBD1 | TRBJ2-3 | TRBV7-9 | 17 | . | TGTGCCAGCAGCTTAGGATGGACAGGCCGGGGCGCAGATACGCAGTATTTT | CASSLGWTGRGADTQYF
. | TRBJ2-1 | TRBV25-1 | 15 | . | TGTGCCAGCAGTGATCCCAGGGATGGAGACAATGAGCAGTTCTTC | CASSDPRDGDNEQFF
. | TRBJ1-1 | TRBV19 | 14 | . | TGTGCCAGTAGTATAGATCCCTCCGGGACTGAAGCTTTCTTT | CASSIDPSGTEAFF
TRBD2 | TRBJ2-7 | TRBV30 | 14 | . | TGTGCCTGGAGTCGGGGGGGAAAAATCTACGAGCAGTACTTC | CAWSRGGKIYEQYF
TRBD2 | TRBJ2-1 | TRBV9 | 15 | . | TGTGCCAGCAGCCCTAGCGGGAGCTCCTACAATGAGCAGTTCTTC | CASSPSGSSYNEQFF
TRBD1 | TRBJ1-4 | TRBV11-2 | 15 | . | TGTGCCAGCAGTACAGGGGTCGGTACTAATGAAAAACTGTTTTTT | CASSTGVGTNEKLFF
. | TRBJ2-2 | TRBV5-5 | 14 | . | TGTGCCAGCATGGCTTCTAGCTTGAGCGGGGAGCTGTTTTTT | CASMASSLSGELFF
. | TRBJ1-5 | TRBV5-1 | 15 | once | TGCGCCAGCAGCCCCGGGACTTATAGCAATCAGCCCCAGCATTTT | CASSPGTYSNQPQHF
. | TRBJ2-2 | TRBV6-5 | 15 | . | TGTGCCAGCAGTCGGGCGGGTACGAACACCGGGGAGCTGTTTTTT | CASSRAGTNTGELFF
. | TRBJ2-1 | TRBV19 | 13 | . | TGTGCCAGTAGTATCCTCGGGGGTACTGAGCAGTTCTTC | CASSILGGTEQFF
. | TRBJ1-5 | TRBV6-2/TRBV6-3 | 15 | . | TGTGCCAGCAGTTATCTCCCCGGGAACGGACAGCCCCAGCATTTT | CASSYLPGNGQPQHF
. | TRBJ1-2 | TRBV19 | 15 | . | TGTGCCAGTAGTGGTACCCGGGGGGCTAACTATGGCTACACCTTC | CASSGTRGANYGYTF
TRBD2 | TRBJ2-1 | TRBV2 | 13 | once | TGTGCCAGCAGTTGGACTAGTATCAATGAGCAGTTCTTC | CASSWTSINEQFF